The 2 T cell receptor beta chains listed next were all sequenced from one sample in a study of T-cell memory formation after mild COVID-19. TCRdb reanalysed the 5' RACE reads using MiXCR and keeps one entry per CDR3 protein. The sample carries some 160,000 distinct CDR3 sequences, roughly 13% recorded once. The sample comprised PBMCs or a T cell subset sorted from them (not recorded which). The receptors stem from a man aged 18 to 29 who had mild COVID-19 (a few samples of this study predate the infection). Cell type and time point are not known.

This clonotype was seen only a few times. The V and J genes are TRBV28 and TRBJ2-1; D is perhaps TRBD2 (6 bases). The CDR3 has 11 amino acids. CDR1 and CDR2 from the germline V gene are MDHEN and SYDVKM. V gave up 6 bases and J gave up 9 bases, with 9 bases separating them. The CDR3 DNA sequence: TGTGCCAGCAGGTCGGGGGTTGAGCAGTTCTTC. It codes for CASRSGVEQFF.

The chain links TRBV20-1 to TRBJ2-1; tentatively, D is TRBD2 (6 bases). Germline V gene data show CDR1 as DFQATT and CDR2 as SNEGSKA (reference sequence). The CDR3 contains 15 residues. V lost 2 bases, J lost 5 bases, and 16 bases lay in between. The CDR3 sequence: CSARLSGGEDNEQFF. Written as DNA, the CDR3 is TGCAGTGCTAGATTGTCCGGCGGGGAGGACAATGAGCAGTTCTTC.